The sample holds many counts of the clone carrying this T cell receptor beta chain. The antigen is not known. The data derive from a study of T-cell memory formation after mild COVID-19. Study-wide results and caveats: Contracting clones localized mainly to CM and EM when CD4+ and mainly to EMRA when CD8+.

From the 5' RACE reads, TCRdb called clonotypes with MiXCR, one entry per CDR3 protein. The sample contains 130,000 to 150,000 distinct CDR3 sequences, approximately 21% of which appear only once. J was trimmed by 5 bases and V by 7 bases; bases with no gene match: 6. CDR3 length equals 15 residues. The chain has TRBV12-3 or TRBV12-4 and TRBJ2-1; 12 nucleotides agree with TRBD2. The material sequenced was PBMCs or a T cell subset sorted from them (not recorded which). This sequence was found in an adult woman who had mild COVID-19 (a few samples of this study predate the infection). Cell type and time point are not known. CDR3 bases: TGTGCCAGCATTCCTAGCGGGAGGGGGAACAATGAGCAGTTCTTC. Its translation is CASIPSGRGNNEQFF.